This TCR beta chain was profiled in a study of blood T cell repertoires in COVID-19. CDR3 length: 13 amino acids. Trimming removed 4 bases at V and 6 bases at J, with 13 bases between. Looked up from germline, CDR1 is SGHRS and CDR2 is YFSETQ. The repertoire was sequenced with immunoSEQ multiplex PCR; TCRdb's copy has only in-frame clones and lacks some. The table shows around 70,000 clones, with 80% to 90% occurring only once. This chain connects TRBV5-1 to TRBJ1-2, with TRBD1 as a possible D gene (6 bases). This clonotype was obtained from a woman older than 75 with active or convalescent COVID-19. The sample consisted of peripheral blood. Here the CDR3 DNA reads TGCGCCAGCAGCCCAGGGAGGGGGAATGGCTACACCTTC. As protein: CASSPGRGNGYTF.